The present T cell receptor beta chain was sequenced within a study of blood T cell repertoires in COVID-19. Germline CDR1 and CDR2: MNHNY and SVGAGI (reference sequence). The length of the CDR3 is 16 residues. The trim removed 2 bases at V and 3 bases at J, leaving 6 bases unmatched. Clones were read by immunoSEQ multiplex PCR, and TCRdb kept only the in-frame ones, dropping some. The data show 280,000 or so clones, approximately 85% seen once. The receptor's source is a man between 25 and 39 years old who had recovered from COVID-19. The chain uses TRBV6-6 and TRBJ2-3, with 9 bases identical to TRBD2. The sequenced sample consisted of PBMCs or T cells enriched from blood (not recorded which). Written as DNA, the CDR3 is TGTGCCAGCAGTTACCGAGTTAGCGGGGGTACAGATACGCAGTATTTT. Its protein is CASSYRVSGGTDTQYF.